This TCR beta chain comes out of a study of blood T cell repertoires in COVID-19. Study in general: The United States, Italy and Spain were the sources of the acute and convalescent COVID-19 samples.

Participants spanned ages about 18 to 100 years and resided in over 20 US areas. The data were produced by immunoSEQ multiplex PCR, yet TCRdb's version contains in-frame clones alone and is incomplete. The sample consists of a few hundred thousand clones, about four fifths of them appearing once. V was pared by 2 bases and J by 5 bases, with 13 bases between. The CDR3 totals 14 residues. Germline V gene lookup returns CDR1 MNHNS and CDR2 SASEGT. The gene calls are TRBV6-1 and TRBJ2-7, with D maybe TRBD1 (7 bases). This TCR was sampled from a middle-aged woman with acute COVID-19. Sequencing was done on a sample of PBMCs or T cells enriched from blood (not recorded which). In nucleotides, the CDR3 is TGTGCCAGCAGTGAAAGGAGGGGGCCCCACGAGCAGTACTTC. Translated: CASSERRGPHEQYF.